This is a list of T cell receptor beta chains from one sample in a study of blood T cells in healthy people across ages. One entry per CDR3 protein, called by TCRdb with MiXCR from the 5' RACE reads. This sample yields 650,000 to 1,000,000 distinct CDR3 sequences, of which around 50% are seen a single time; around a sixth belongs to the top ten. Sequences were obtained from blood. The receptors originated from an elderly man in good health. Both conserved end residues are part of each CDR3. The D gene is left open where the match is weak. Clone size, where shown, is once, few, many, or a class for clones that have expanded.

D gene	clone size	V gene	J gene	CDR3 DNA	CDR3 protein
TRBD2	-	TRBV12-3/TRBV12-4	TRBJ2-7	TGTGCCAGCAGCAGCCGGACTAGGCATGGGCAGTACTTC	CASSSRTRHGQYF
-	-	TRBV9	TRBJ2-7	TGTGCCAGCAGCCCCATGTCAGGTTCCTACGAGCAGTACTTC	CASSPMSGSYEQYF
TRBD2	few	TRBV6-5	TRBJ2-1	TGTGCCAGCAGTCCCAGTAGCGGGAGAAGGTACAATGAGCAGTTCTTC	CASSPSSGRRYNEQFF
TRBD2	few	TRBV20-1	TRBJ2-7	TGCAGTGCTAGTACTAGCGGGAGGACGGTGGAGTACTTC	CSASTSGRTVEYF
-	few	TRBV14	TRBJ2-3	TGTGCCAGCAGCCTCCTTCTCGCGAACACAGATACGCAGTATTTT	CASSLLLANTDTQYF
-	-	TRBV27	TRBJ1-2	TGTGCCAGCAGTGCTCCATTGGACGCTACTAACTATGGCTACACCTTC	CASSAPLDATNYGYTF
TRBD2	-	TRBV27	TRBJ2-2	TGTGCCAGCAGTTTAGATCCGGCTAGCGGGTTCACCGGGGAGCTGTTTTTT	CASSLDPASGFTGELFF
-	-	TRBV27	TRBJ2-7	TGTGCCAGCAGTTGTGGGACGTCCTACGGGCAGTACTTC	CASSCGTSYGQYF
-	-	TRBV18	TRBJ1-2	TGTGCCAGCTCACCACCTCAGGGTTCTGGCTACACCTTC	CASSPPQGSGYTF
-	-	TRBV9	TRBJ2-6	TGTGCCAGCAGCGAGCCCATCACTGGGGCCAACGTCCTGACTTTC	CASSEPITGANVLTF
-	few	TRBV3-1	TRBJ2-7	TGTGCCAGCAGCCAAGCAAGCGCTTCCTACGAGCAGTACTTC	CASSQASASYEQYF
-	-	TRBV27	TRBJ1-5	TGTGCCACGGCTATGGAGGGATGGGGTCAGCCCCAGCATTTT	CATAMEGWGQPQHF
TRBD1	few	TRBV7-2	TRBJ1-2	TGTGCCAGCAGCATACAGGGGGCGTTCTATGGCTACACCTTC	CASSIQGAFYGYTF
TRBD1	few	TRBV15	TRBJ2-6	TGTGCCACCAGCAGAGCCGGGACAGGGATCTCTGGGGCCAACGTCCTGACTTTC	CATSRAGTGISGANVLTF
TRBD2	-	TRBV29-1	TRBJ2-7	TGCAGCGTTGTAGCGGGAGGGTATGACGAGCAGTACTTC	CSVVAGGYDEQYF
-	-	TRBV29-1	TRBJ2-7	TGCAGCGTTGAAGGGAACACCTACGAGCAGTACTTC	CSVEGNTYEQYF
TRBD2	few	TRBV6-5	TRBJ2-7	TGTGCCAGCAGACGACTAGCGGGAGGGCCTTACAATGAGCAGTACTTC	CASRRLAGGPYNEQYF
TRBD2	-	TRBV23-1	TRBJ2-1	TGCGCCAGCAGTCACTCACCCGGGACTAGCGGGATCAATGAGCAGTTCTTC	CASSHSPGTSGINEQFF